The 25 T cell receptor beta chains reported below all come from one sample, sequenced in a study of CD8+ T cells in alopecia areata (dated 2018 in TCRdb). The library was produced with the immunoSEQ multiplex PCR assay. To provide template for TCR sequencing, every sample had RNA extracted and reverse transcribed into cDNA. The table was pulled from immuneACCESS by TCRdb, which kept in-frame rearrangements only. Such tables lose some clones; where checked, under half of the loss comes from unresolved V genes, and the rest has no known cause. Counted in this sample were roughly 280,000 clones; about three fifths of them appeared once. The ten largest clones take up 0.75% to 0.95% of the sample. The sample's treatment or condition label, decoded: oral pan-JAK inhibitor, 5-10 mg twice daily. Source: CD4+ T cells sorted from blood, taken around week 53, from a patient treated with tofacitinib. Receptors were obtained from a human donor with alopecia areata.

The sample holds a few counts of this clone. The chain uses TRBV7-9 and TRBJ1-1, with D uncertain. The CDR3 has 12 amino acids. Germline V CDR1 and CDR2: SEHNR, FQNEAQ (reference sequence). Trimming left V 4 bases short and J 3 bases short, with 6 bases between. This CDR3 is CASSSQYTEAFF. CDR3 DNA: TGTGCCAGCAGCTCCCAATACACTGAAGCTTTCTTT.

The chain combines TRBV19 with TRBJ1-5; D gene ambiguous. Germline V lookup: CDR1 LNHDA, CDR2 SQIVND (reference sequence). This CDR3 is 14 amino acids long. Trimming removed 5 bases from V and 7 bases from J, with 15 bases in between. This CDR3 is CASSYMRPRQPQHF. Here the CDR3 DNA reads TGTGCCAGTAGTTACATGCGTCCGCGGCAGCCCCAGCATTTT.

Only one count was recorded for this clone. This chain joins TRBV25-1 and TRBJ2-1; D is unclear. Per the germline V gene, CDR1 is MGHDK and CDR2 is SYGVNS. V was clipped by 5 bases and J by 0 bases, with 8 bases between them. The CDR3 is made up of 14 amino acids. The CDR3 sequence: CASSPRSSYNEQFF. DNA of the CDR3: TGTGCCAGCAGTCCGCGGAGCTCCTACAATGAGCAGTTCTTC.

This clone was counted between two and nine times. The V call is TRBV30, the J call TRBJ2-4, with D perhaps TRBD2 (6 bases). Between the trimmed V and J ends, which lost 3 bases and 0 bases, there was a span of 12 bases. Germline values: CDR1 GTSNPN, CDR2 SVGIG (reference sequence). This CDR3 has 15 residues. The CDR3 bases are TGTGCCTGGAGCGCCCACGGGGGAGCCAAAAACATTCAGTACTTC. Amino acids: CAWSAHGGAKNIQYF.

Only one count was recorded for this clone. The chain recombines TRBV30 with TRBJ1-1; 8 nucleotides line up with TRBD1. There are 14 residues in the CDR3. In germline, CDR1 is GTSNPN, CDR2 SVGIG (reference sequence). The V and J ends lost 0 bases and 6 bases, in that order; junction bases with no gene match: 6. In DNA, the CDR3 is TGTGCCTGGAGTGTATCCAGGGGGCTCGCTGAAGCTTTCTTT. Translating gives CAWSVSRGLAEAFF.

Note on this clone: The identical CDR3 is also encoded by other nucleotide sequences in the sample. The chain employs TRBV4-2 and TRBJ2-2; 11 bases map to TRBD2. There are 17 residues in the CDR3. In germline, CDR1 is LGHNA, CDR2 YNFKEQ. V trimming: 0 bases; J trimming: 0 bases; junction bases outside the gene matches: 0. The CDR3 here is CASSQDSGGANTGELFF. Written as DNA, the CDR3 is TGTGCCAGCAGCCAAGATAGCGGGGGGGCGAACACCGGGGAGCTGTTTTTT.

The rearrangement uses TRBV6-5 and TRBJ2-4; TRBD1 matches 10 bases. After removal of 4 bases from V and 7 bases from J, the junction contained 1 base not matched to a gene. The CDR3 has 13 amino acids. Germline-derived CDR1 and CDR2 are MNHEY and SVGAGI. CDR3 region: CASSWTGGNIQYF. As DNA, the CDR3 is TGTGCCAGCAGTTGGACAGGGGGGAACATTCAGTACTTC.

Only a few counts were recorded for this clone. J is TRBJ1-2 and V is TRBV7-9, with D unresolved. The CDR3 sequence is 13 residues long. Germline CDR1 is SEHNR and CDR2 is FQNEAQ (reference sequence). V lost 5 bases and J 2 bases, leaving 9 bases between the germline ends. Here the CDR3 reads CASSRTENYGYTF. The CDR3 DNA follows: TGTGCCAGCAGCCGGACGGAGAACTATGGCTACACCTTC.

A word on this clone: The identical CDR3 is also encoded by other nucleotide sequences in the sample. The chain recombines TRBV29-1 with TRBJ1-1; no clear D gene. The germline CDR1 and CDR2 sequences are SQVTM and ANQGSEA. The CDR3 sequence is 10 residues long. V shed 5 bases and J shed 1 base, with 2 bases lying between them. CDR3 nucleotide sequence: TGCAGCGTTCAGAACACTGAAGCTTTCTTT. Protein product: CSVQNTEAFF.

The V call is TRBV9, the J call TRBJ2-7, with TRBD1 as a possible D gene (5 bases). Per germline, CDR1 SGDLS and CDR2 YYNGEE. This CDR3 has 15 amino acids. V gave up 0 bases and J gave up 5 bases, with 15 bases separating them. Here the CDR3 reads CASSVERGSLDEQYF. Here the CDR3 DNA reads TGTGCCAGCAGCGTAGAAAGGGGATCCTTAGACGAGCAGTACTTC.

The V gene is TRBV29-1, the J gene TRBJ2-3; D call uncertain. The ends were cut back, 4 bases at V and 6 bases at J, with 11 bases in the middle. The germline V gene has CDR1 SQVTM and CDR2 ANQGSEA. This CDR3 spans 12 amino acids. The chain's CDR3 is CSVVGRSDTQYF. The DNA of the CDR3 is TGCAGCGTTGTTGGGCGGAGCGATACGCAGTATTTT.

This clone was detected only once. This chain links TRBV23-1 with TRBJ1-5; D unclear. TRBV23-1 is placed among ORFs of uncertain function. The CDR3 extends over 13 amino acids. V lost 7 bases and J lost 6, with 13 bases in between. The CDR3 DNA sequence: TGCGCCAGCAATTTCGGTGTTTGTCAGCCCCAGCATTTT. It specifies CASNFGVCQPQHF.

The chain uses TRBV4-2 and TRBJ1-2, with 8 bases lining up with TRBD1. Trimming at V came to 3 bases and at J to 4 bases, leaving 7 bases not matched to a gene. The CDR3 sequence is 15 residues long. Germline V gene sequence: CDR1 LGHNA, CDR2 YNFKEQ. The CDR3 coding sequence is TGTGCCAGCAGCCAGAACCCCGGACAGGGCTATGGCTACACCTTC. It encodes CASSQNPGQGYGYTF.

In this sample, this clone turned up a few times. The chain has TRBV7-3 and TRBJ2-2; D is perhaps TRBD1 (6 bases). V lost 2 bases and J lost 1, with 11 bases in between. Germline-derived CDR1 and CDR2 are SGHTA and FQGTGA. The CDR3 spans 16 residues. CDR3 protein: CASSLGSGVNTGELFF. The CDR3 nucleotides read TGTGCCAGCAGCTTAGGATCAGGGGTGAACACCGGGGAGCTGTTTTTT.

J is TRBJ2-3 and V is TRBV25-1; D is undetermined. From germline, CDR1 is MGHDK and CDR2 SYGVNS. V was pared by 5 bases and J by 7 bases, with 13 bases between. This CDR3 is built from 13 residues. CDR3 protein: CASSPPPGHTQYF. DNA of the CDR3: TGTGCCAGCAGTCCTCCCCCAGGTCATACGCAGTATTTT. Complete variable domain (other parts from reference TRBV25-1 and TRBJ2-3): EADIYQTPRYLVIGTGKKITLECSQTMGHDKMYWYQQDPGMELHLIHYSYGVNSTEKGDLSSESTVSRIRTEHFPLTLESARPSHTSQYLCASSPPPGHTQYFGPGTRLTVL.

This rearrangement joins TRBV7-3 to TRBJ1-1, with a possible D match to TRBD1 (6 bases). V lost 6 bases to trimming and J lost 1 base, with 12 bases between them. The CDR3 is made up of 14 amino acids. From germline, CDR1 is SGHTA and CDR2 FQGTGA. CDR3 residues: CASSLGAANTEAFF. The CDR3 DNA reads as TGTGCCAGCAGTTTGGGGGCAGCGAACACTGAAGCTTTCTTT.

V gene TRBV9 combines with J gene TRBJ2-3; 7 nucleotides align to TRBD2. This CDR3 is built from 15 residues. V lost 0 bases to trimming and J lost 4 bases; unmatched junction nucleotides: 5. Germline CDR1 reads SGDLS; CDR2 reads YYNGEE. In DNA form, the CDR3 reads TGTGCCAGCAGCGTAGACCCGGGGAGGGCAGATACGCAGTATTTT. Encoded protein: CASSVDPGRADTQYF.

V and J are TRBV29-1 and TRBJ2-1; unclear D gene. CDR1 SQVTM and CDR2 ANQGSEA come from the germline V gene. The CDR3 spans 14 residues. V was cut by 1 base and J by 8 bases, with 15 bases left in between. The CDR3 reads CSVEVQWATHEQFF. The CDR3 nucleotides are TGCAGCGTTGAAGTCCAGTGGGCTACGCATGAGCAGTTCTTC.

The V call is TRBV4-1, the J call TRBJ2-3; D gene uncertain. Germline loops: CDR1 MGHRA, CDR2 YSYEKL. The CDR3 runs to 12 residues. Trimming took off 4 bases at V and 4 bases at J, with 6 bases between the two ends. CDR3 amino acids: CASSRTADTQYF. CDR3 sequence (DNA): TGCGCCAGCAGCCGGACCGCAGATACGCAGTATTTT.

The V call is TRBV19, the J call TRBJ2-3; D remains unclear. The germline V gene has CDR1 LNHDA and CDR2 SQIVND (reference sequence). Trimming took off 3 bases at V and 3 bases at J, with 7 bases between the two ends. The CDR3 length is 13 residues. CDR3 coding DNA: TGTGCCAGTAGTATCGGCGGAACAGATACGCAGTATTTT. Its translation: CASSIGGTDTQYF. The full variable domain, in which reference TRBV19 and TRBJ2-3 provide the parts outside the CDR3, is DGGITQSPKYLFRKEGQNVTLSCEQNLNHDAMYWYRQDPGQGLRLIYYSQIVNDFQKGDIAEGYSVSREKKESFPLTVTSAQKNPTAFYLCASSIGGTDTQYFGPGTRLTVL.

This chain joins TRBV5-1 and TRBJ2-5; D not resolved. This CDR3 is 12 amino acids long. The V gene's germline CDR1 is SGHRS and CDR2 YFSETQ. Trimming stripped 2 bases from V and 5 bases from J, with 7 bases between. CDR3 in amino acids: CASSFKGETQYF. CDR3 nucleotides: TGCGCCAGCAGCTTTAAAGGGGAGACCCAGTACTTC.

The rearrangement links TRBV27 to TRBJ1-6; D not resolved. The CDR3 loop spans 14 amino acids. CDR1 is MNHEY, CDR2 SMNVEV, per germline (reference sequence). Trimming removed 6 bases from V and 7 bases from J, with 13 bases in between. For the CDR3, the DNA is TGTGCCAGCAGGGAAGGCACAGAGAATTCACCCCTCCACTTT. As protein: CASREGTENSPLHF.

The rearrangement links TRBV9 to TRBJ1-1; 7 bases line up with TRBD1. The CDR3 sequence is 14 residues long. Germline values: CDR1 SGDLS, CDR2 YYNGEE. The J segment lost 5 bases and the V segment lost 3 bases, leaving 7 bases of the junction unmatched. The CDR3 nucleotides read TGTGCCAGCAGCGCGACCGACAGGGAAACTGAAGCTTTCTTT. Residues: CASSATDRETEAFF.

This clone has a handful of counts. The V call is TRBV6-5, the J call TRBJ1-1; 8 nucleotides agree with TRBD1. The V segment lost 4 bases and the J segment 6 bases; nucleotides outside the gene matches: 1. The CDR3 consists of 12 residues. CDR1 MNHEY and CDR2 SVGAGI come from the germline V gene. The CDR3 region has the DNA TGTGCCAGCAGTTCACAGGGGGCTGAAGCTTTCTTT. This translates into CASSSQGAEAFF.

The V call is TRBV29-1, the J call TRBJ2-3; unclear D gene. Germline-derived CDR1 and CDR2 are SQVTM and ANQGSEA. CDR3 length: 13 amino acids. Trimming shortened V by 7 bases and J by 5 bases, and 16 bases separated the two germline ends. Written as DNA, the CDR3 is TGCAGCGCCGAAAGAGTTTCTGGAGATACGCAGTATTTT. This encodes CSAERVSGDTQYF.